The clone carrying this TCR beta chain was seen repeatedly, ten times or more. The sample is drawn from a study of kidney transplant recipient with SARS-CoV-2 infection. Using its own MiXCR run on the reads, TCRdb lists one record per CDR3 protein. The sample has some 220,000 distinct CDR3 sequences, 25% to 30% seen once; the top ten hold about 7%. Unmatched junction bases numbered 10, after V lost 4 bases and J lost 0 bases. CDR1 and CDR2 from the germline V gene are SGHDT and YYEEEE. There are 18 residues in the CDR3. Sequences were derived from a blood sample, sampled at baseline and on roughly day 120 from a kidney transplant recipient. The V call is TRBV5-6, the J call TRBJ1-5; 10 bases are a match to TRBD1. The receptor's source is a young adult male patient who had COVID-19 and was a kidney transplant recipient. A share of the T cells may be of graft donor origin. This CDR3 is CASSVRDRGTYSNQPQHF. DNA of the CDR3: TGTGCCAGCAGCGTCCGGGACAGGGGTACGTATAGCAATCAGCCCCAGCATTTT. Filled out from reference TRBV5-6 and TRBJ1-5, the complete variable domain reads DAGVTQSPTHLIKTRGQQVTLRCSPKSGHDTVSWYQQALGQGPQFIFQYYEEEERQRGNFPDRFSGHQFPNYSSELNVNALLLGDSALYLCASSVRDRGTYSNQPQHFGDGTRLSIL.